The 19 T cell receptor beta chains below were found in one sample sequenced in a study of ipilimumab plus nivolumab after autologous stem cell transplantation. Profiling relied on immunoSEQ multiplex PCR, and the TCRdb table lists in-frame clones only, not all of them. The sample has 77,000 or so clones, 83% seen once. The source material was PBMCs, sampled in a trial of ipilimumab plus nivolumab as post-transplant consolidation. The source of these receptors is a male donor with diffuse large B-cell lymphoma.

The V call is TRBV29-1, the J call TRBJ2-7; 9 nucleotides line up with TRBD1. Germline CDR1 reads SQVTM; CDR2 reads ANQGSEA. Trimming took 3 bases from V and 5 from J; bases not matched to a gene: 11. The CDR3 loop spans 15 amino acids. CDR3 in DNA: TGCAGCGTTGAGTTTTCGGGGACAGGGATCGACGAGCAGTACTTC. As protein: CSVEFSGTGIDEQYF.

The chain combines TRBV21-1 with TRBJ2-5; TRBD1 reflects the table's D call only, with no check against the DNA. TRBV21-1 is marked as a pseudogene. The CDR3 is made up of 17 amino acids. This CDR3 is CASSNPHRPTHEETQYF. CDR3 in DNA: TGTGCCAGCAGCAACCCCCACAGGCCGACACACGAAGAGACCCAGTACTTC.

The chain recombines TRBV10-2 with TRBJ1-1, with D hard to call. This CDR3 region has 11 residues. Germline loops: CDR1 WSHSY, CDR2 SAAADI. V dropped 4 bases and J dropped 7 bases, with 7 bases sitting between them. CDR3 in DNA: TGCGCCAGCAGTGCAACAAATGAAGCTTTCTTT. It codes for CASSATNEAFF.

In DNA, the CDR3 is TGTGCCAGCAGCTTAGCGATGGGGAGGAACACTGAAGCTTTCTTT. This encodes CASSLAMGRNTEAFF. The chain recombines TRBV7-8 with TRBJ1-1; D gene unclear. The CDR3 runs to 15 residues. The germline V and J ends were trimmed by 0 bases and 1 base, with 9 bases remaining between them. Germline CDR1 reads SGHVS; CDR2 reads FQNEAQ.

The rearrangement joins TRBV19 to TRBJ1-4, with 8 bases fitting TRBD1. Germline loops: CDR1 LNHDA, CDR2 SQIVND (reference sequence). V was clipped by 5 bases and J by 3 bases; unmatched bases: 2. The CDR3 runs to 14 residues. The CDR3 here is CASSWTGPNEKLFF. The CDR3 nucleotides read TGTGCCAGTAGTTGGACAGGGCCTAATGAAAAACTGTTTTTT.

DNA for the CDR3: TGTGCCATCAGACCCGCGGGGGCAGATACGCAGTATTTT. Protein: CAIRPAGADTQYF. The chain uses TRBV10-3 and TRBJ2-3, with TRBD2 matching over 7 bases. Germline trimming cut 6 bases from V and 4 bases from J; bases unmatched to any gene: 4. The CDR3 runs to 13 residues. The germline V gene has CDR1 ENHRY and CDR2 SYGVKD.

The V and J genes are TRBV10-2 and TRBJ2-1; possible D gene TRBD1, 6 bases. The germline V gene has CDR1 WSHSY and CDR2 SAAADI. Trimming removed 3 bases at V and 8 bases at J, with 11 bases between. This CDR3 region has 13 residues. CDR3 amino acids: CASSDRGWDEQFF. For the CDR3, the DNA is TGCGCCAGCAGTGACAGGGGTTGGGATGAGCAGTTCTTC.

V usage is TRBV11-2 and J usage is TRBJ2-4; tentatively, D is TRBD1 (5 bases). The CDR3 runs to 15 residues. Per germline, CDR1 SGHAT and CDR2 FQNNGV. V lost 4 bases and J lost 7, with 17 bases in between. CDR3: CASSSEISTVNIQYF. The DNA for the CDR3 is TGTGCCAGCAGCTCCGAAATCTCGACAGTGAACATTCAGTACTTC.

The rearrangement uses TRBV30 and TRBJ2-3; 7 bases map to TRBD1. Per the germline V gene, CDR1 is GTSNPN and CDR2 is SVGIG (reference sequence). CDR3 length: 15 amino acids. Trimming at V came to 5 bases and at J to 2 bases, leaving 10 bases not matched to a gene. CDR3 DNA: TGTGCCTGGCGACCGGGACAGATCTTCACAGATACGCAGTATTTT. Its translation is CAWRPGQIFTDTQYF.

This clone showed up just a few times. The rearrangement uses TRBV29-1 and TRBJ1-1, with TRBD1 as a possible D gene (6 bases). The germline gives CDR1 SQVTM, CDR2 ANQGSEA. The length of the CDR3 is 14 residues. V was shortened by 6 bases and J by 2 bases, with 16 bases between the two germline ends. The CDR3 DNA follows: TGCAGCGTCAACAGGGACGTCTCCAACACTGAAGCTTTCTTT. Amino acids: CSVNRDVSNTEAFF. The entire variable domain, with the rest obtained from reference TRBV29-1 and TRBJ1-1, is as follows: SAVISQKPSRDICQRGTSLTIQCQVDSQVTMMFWYRQQPGQSLTLIATANQGSEATYESGFVIDKFPISRPNLTFSTLTVSNMSPEDSSIYLCSVNRDVSNTEAFFGQGTRLTVV.

This clone appeared once. This chain links TRBV18 with TRBJ1-2; the match to TRBD1 covers 7 bases. The V segment lost 0 bases and the J segment 3 bases; nucleotides outside the gene matches: 1. The CDR3 is made up of 14 amino acids. Germline CDR1 and CDR2: KGHSH and LQKENI. CDR3 protein: CASSPPGTDYGYTF. CDR3 nucleotides: TGTGCCAGCTCACCACCCGGGACAGACTATGGCTACACCTTC.

This clone was counted a single time. This chain joins TRBV7-9 and TRBJ1-2; the D is unclear. This CDR3 has 15 residues. Trimming left V 8 bases short and J 4 bases short, with 20 bases between. The germline V gene has CDR1 SEHNR and CDR2 FQNEAQ (reference sequence). The DNA for the CDR3 is TGTGCCAGCCATGGGGAGAGGGCTTGGAGCTATGGCTACACCTTC. Its translation: CASHGERAWSYGYTF.

The chain employs TRBV11-2 and TRBJ2-1; 10 nucleotides align to TRBD2. Losses at the gene ends were 6 bases for V and 5 bases for J; bases not matched to a gene: 7. This CDR3 contains 15 residues. Germline CDR1 and CDR2: SGHAT and FQNNGV. The CDR3 sequence is CASRAASGGHNEQFF. The CDR3 coding sequence is TGTGCCAGCAGGGCCGCTAGCGGGGGCCACAATGAGCAGTTCTTC. Variable domain in full (rest from reference TRBV11-2 and TRBJ2-1): EAGVAQSPRYKIIEKRQSVAFWCNPISGHATLYWYQQILGQGPKLLIQFQNNGVVDDSQLPKDRFSAERLKGVDSTLKIQPAKLEDSAVYLCASRAASGGHNEQFFGPGTRLTVL.

The V and J genes are TRBV7-9 and TRBJ2-5; no reliable D call. This CDR3 has 13 amino acids. Trimming removed 1 base at V and 4 bases at J, with 7 bases between. The V gene's germline CDR1 is SEHNR and CDR2 FQNEAQ (reference sequence). CDR3 residues: CASSLGVLETQYF. DNA of the CDR3: TGTGCCAGCAGCTTAGGGGTTTTAGAGACCCAGTACTTC.

The V and J genes are TRBV19 and TRBJ2-5; 8 nucleotides agree with TRBD2. This CDR3 contains 14 residues. Looked up from germline, CDR1 is LNHDA and CDR2 is SQIVND (reference sequence). V shed 1 base and J 5 bases; nucleotides not matched to a gene: 3. The CDR3 is CASSIAGGRETQYF. The CDR3 DNA sequence: TGTGCCAGTAGTATAGCGGGGGGGCGGGAGACCCAGTACTTC.

The chain carries TRBV2 and TRBJ1-1, with 9 bases lining up with TRBD1. There are 15 residues in the CDR3. With V trimmed by 9 bases and J by 4 bases, 12 bases remained unmatched. Germline CDR1 reads SNHLY; CDR2 reads FYNNEI. CDR3 amino acids: CASLTGGARGTEAFF. The CDR3 DNA reads TGTGCCAGTTTGACAGGGGGGGCGCGCGGCACTGAAGCTTTCTTT.

This clone was seen more than once but under ten times. The rearrangement links TRBV7-2 to TRBJ2-7; the match to TRBD2 covers 15 bases. This CDR3 is built from 15 residues. The trim removed 4 bases at V and 7 bases at J, leaving 5 bases unmatched. Germline V gene sequence: CDR1 SGHTA, CDR2 FQGNSA. The CDR3 DNA follows: TGTGCCAGCAGCTCACCGGGACTAGCGGGGGGTGAGCAGTACTTC. The encoded protein is CASSSPGLAGGEQYF. Full variable domain (remainder filled in from reference TRBV7-2 and TRBJ2-7): GAGVSQSPSNKVTEKGKDVELRCDPISGHTALYWYRQSLGQGLEFLIYFQGNSAPDKSGLPSDRFSAERTGGSVSTLTIQRTQQEDSAVYLCASSSPGLAGGEQYFGPGTRLTVT.

J is TRBJ1-1 and V is TRBV6-1; D not resolved. The germline V gene encodes CDR1 MNHNS and CDR2 SASEGT. This CDR3 comprises 14 residues. V dropped 1 base and J dropped 1 base, with 7 bases sitting between them. CDR3 residues: CASSEEPGNTEAFF. The DNA for the CDR3 is TGTGCCAGCAGTGAAGAGCCTGGGAACACTGAAGCTTTCTTT.

The gene calls are TRBV19 and TRBJ1-3; D possibly corresponds to TRBD1 (6 bases). CDR1 is LNHDA, CDR2 SQIVND, per germline (reference sequence). V lost 3 bases and J 0 bases, leaving 21 bases between the germline ends. The CDR3 spans 19 residues. CDR3 DNA sequence: TGTGCCAGTAGTATCAGTTCGGGCAGGGGCAAATCCTCTGGAAACACCATATATTTT. It codes for CASSISSGRGKSSGNTIYF.